This T cell receptor beta chain appears in the sequencing data of a study of T cells after yellow fever vaccination. The sample holds a few counts of this clonotype. The target antigen is unknown. Findings of the study overall: Post-booster samples contained most primary-vaccination clones (approximately 96% CD4, roughly 88% CD8). Contamination by abundant bulk-population clonotypes could be present in FACS-sorted repertoires.

It was through 5'RACE template switching that TCR cDNA was made, with a universal primer site and UMIs added. TCRdb reprocessed the 5' RACE reads with MiXCR, giving one entry per CDR3 protein. The sample lists hundreds of thousands of distinct CDR3 sequences, 10% to 15% seen once, with about 16% in the top ten. Germline CDR1 reads MNHEY; CDR2 reads SVGEGT. The CDR3 contains 20 residues. Deletions cut 6 bases from V and 9 bases from J, with 36 bases between. The origin of this receptor is a man under 40 who received the YFV17D yellow fever vaccine. Here the sequenced sample was PBMCs, taken on the day of the yellow fever booster vaccination. The rearrangement uses TRBV6-2 or TRBV6-3 and TRBJ2-1; D remains ambiguous. The CDR3 DNA reads TGTGCCAGCAGCCCCCGTCGGAGAACTGGTGGCCCCGAAATCCCGGGTGAGCAGTTCTTC. It yields the protein CASSPRRRTGGPEIPGEQFF.